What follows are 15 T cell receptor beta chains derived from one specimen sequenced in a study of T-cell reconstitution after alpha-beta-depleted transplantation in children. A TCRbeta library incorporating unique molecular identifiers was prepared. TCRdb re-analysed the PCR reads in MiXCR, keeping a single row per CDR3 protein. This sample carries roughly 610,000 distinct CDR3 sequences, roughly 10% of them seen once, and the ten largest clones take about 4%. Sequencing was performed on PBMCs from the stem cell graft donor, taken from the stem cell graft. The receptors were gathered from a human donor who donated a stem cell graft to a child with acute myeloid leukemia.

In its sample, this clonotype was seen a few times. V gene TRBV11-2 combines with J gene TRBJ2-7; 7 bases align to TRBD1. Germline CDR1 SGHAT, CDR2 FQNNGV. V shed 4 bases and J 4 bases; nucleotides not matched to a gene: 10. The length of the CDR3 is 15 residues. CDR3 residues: CASSSGQSDAYEQYF. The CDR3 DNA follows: TGTGCCAGCAGCTCGGGACAGAGTGACGCTTACGAGCAGTACTTC.

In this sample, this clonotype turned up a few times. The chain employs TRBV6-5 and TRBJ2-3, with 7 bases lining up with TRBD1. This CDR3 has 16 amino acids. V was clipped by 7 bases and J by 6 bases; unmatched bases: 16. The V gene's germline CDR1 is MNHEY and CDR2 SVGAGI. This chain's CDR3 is CASNTVGGSRVDTQYF. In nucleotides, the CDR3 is TGTGCCAGCAACACTGTAGGGGGCAGTAGGGTCGATACGCAGTATTTT.

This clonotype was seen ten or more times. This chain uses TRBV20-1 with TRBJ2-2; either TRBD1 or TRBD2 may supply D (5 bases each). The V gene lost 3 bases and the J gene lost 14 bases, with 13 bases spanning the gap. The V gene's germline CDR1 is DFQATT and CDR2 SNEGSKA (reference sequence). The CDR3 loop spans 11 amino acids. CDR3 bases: TGCAGTGCTAGCGACAGAGGAGGACTGTTTTTT. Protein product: CSASDRGGLFF.

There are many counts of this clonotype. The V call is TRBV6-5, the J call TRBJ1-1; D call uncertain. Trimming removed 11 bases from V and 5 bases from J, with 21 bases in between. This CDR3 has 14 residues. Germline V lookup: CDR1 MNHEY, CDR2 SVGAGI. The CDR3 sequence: CAARWGTGRTEAFF. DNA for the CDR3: TGTGCCGCCCGTTGGGGTACGGGAAGGACTGAAGCTTTCTTT.

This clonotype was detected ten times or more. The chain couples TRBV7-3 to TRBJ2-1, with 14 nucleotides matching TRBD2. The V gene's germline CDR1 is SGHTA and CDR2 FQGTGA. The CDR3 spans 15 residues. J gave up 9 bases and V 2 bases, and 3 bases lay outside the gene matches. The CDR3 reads CASSLGTSGSSEQFF. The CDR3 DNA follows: TGTGCCAGCAGCTTAGGGACTAGCGGGAGTTCTGAGCAGTTCTTC.

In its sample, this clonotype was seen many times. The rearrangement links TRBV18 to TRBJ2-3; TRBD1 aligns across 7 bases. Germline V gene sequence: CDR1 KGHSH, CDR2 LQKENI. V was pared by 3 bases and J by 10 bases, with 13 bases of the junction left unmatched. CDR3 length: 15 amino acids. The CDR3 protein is CASSPQGVEDFAQYF. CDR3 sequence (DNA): TGTGCCAGCTCACCTCAGGGGGTAGAGGATTTCGCGCAGTATTTT.

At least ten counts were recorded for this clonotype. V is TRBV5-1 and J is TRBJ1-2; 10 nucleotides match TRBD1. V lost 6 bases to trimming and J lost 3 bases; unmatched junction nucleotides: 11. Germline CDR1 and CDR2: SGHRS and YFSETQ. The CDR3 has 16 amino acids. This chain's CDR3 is CASNWGQGSDDYGYTF. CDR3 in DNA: TGCGCCAGCAACTGGGGACAGGGGTCCGATGACTATGGCTACACCTTC.

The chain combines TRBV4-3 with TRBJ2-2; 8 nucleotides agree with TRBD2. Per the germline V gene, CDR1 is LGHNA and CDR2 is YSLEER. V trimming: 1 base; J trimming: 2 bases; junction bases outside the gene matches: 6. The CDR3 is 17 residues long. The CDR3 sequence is CASSQAGLAGNTGELFF. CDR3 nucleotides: TGCGCCAGCAGCCAAGCAGGTCTAGCGGGTAACACCGGGGAGCTGTTTTTT.

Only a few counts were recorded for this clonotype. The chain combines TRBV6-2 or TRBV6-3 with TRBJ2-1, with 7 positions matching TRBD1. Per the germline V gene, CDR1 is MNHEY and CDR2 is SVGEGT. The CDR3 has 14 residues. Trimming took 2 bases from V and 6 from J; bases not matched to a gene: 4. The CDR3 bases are TGTGCCAGCAGTTACCCGGGACAGTTCAATGAGCAGTTCTTC. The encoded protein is CASSYPGQFNEQFF.

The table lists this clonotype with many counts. The CDR3 bases are TGTGCCACCAGTGCCGGCGGGGGGCACGTTACCGGGGAGCTGTTTTTT. As protein: CATSAGGGHVTGELFF. This rearrangement joins TRBV24-1 to TRBJ2-2; TRBD2 agrees at 8 bases. V lost 5 bases to trimming and J lost 5 bases; unmatched junction nucleotides: 9. The CDR3 totals 16 residues. Germline V gene data show CDR1 as KGHDR and CDR2 as SFDVKD.

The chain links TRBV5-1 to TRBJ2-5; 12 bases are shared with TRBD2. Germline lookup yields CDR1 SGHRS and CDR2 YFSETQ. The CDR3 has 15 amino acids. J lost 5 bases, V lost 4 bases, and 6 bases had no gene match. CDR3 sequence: CASSIGLAGIETQYF. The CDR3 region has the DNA TGCGCCAGCAGCATCGGACTAGCGGGAATCGAGACCCAGTACTTC.

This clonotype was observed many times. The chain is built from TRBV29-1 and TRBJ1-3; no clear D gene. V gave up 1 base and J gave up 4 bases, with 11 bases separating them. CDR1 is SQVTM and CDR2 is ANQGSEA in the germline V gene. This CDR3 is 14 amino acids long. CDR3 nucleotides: TGCAGCGTTGAAGTCAGCAGGTCCGGAAACACCATATATTTT. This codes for CSVEVSRSGNTIYF.

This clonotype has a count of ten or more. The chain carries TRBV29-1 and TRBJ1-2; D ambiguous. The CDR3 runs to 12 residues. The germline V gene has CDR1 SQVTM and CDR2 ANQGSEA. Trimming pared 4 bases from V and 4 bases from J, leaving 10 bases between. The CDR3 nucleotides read TGCAGCGTTGCCCCGGACGGCTATGGCTACACCTTC. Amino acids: CSVAPDGYGYTF.

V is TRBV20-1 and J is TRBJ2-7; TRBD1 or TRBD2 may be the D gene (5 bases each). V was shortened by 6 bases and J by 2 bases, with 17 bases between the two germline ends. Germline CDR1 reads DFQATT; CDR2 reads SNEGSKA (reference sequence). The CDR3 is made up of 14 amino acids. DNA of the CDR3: TGCAGTGCCGACCCCACACTGGGGGCCTACGAGCAGTACTTC. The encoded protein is CSADPTLGAYEQYF.

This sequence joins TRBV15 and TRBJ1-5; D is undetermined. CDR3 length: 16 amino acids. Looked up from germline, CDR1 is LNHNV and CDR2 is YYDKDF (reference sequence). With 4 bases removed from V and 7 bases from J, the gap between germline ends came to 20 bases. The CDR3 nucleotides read TGTGCCACCAGCACCGCAGACGCAGGTCGTGGACAGCCCCAGCATTTT. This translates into CATSTADAGRGQPQHF.